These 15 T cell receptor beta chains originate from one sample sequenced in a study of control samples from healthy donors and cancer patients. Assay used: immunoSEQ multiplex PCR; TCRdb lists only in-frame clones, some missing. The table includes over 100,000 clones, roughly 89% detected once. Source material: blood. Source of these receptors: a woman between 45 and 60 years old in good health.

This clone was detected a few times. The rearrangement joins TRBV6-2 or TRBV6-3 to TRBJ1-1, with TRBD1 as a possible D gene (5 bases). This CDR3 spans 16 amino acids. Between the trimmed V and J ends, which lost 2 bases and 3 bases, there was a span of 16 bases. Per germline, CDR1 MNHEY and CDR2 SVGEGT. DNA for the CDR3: TGTGCCAGCAGTTACCGGGACCTTGGTCGGTACACTGAAGCTTTCTTT. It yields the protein CASSYRDLGRYTEAFF.

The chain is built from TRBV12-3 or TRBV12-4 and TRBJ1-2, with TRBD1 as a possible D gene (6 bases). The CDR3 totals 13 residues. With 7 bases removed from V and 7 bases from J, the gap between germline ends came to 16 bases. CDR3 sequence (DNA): TGTGCCAGCATCAAGGGGGGGCAGGGTGGCTACACCTTC. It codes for CASIKGGQGGYTF.

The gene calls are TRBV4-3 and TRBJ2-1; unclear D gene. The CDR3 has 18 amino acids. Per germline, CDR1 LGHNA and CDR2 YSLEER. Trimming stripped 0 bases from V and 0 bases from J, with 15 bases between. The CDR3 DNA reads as TGCGCCAGCAGCCAAGACTGGGTAGACGGTAGCTCCTACAATGAGCAGTTCTTC. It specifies CASSQDWVDGSSYNEQFF.

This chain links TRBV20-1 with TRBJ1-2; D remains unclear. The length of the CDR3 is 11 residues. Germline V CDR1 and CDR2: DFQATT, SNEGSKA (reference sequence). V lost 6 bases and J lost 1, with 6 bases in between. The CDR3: CSADYNYGYTF. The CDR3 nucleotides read TGCAGTGCCGATTATAACTATGGCTACACCTTC.

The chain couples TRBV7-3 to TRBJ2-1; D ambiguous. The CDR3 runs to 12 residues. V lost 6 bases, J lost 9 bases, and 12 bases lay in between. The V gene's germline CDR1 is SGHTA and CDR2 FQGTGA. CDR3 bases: TGTGCCAGCAGTCTAACTCTGAGTGAGCAGTTCTTC. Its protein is CASSLTLSEQFF.

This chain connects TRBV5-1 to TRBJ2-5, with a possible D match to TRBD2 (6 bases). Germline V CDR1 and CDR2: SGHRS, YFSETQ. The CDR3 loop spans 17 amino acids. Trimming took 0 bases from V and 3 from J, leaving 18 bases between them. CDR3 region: CASSLGLGGQGEETQYF. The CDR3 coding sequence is TGCGCCAGCAGCTTGGGGTTAGGAGGGCAAGGGGAAGAGACCCAGTACTTC.

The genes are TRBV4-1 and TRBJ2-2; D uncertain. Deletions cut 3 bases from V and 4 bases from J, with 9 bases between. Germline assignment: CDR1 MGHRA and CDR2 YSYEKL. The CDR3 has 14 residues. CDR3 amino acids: CASSQSPVTGELFF. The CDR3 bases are TGCGCCAGCAGCCAGTCTCCGGTCACCGGGGAGCTGTTTTTT.

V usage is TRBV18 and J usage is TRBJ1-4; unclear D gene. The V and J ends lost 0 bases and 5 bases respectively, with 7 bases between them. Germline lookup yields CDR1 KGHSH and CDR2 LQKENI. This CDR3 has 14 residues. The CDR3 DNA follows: TGTGCCAGCTCACCACCGGGAGACAATGAAAAACTGTTTTTT. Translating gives CASSPPGDNEKLFF.

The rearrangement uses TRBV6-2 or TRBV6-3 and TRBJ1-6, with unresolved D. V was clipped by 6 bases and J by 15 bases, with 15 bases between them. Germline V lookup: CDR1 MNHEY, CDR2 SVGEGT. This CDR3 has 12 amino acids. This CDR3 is CASSWTADFLHF. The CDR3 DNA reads TGTGCCAGCAGCTGGACTGCGGACTTCCTCCACTTT.

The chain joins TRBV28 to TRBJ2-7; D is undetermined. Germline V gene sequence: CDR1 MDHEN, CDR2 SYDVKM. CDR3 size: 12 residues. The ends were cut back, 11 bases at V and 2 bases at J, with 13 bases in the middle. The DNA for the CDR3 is TGTGCCCTTTCCGCTAGTCCCTACGAGCAGTACTTC. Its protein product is CALSASPYEQYF.

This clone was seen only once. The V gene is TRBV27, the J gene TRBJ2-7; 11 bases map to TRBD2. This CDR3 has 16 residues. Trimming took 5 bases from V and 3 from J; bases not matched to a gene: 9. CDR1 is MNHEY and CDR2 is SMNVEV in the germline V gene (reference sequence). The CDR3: CASSASGGTIHYEQYF. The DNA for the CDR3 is TGTGCCAGCAGTGCTAGCGGGGGGACTATCCACTACGAGCAGTACTTC.

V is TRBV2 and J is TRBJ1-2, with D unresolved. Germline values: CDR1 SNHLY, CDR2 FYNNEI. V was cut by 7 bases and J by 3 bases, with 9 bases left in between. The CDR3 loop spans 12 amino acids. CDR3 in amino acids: CASTDQDYGYTF. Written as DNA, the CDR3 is TGTGCCAGCACCGACCAAGACTATGGCTACACCTTC.

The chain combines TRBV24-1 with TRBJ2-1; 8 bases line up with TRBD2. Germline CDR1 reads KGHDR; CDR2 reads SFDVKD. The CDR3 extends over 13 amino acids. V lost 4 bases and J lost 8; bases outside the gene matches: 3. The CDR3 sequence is CATSEGREDEQFF. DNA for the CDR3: TGTGCCACCAGTGAAGGGCGGGAGGATGAGCAGTTCTTC.

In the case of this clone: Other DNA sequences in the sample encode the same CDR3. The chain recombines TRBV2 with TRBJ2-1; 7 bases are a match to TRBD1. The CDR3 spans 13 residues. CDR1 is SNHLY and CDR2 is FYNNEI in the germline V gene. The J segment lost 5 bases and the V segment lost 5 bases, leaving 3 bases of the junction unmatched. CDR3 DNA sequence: TGTGCCAGCAGTCCCGGGACAGACAATGAGCAGTTCTTC. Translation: CASSPGTDNEQFF.

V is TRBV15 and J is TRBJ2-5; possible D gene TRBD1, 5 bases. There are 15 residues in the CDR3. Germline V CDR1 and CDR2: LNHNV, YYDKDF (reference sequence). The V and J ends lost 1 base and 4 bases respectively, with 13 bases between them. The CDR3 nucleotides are TGTGCCACCAGCAGAGCCCTAGACAGTCTAGAGACCCAGTACTTC. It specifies CATSRALDSLETQYF. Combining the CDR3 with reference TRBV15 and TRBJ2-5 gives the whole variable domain DAMVIQNPRYQVTQFGKPVTLSCSQTLNHNVMYWYQQKSSQAPKLLFHYYDKDFNNEADTPDNFQSRRPNTSFCFLDIRSPGLGDTAMYLCATSRALDSLETQYFGPGTRLLVL.